The TCR beta chain under discussion was sequenced for a study of cytomegalovirus exposure and HLA in healthy donors. Whole-study findings and limits: Published work reported that the classifier diagnosed cytomegalovirus status with high specificity and sensitivity.

Primers for the PCR totalled 60 Vbeta and 13 Jbeta. The protocol was immunoSEQ multiplex PCR, while the TCRdb copy is restricted to in-frame clones and leaves out a portion. The table lists more than 95,000 clones, roughly four fifths of them singletons, with about 16% in the top ten. This clone appeared once. Its target is unknown. Germline CDR1 is SGHTA and CDR2 is FQGNSA. The trim removed 2 bases at V and 5 bases at J, leaving 9 bases unmatched. The CDR3 is made up of 16 amino acids. The sequencing sample was made of PBMCs. The receptor comes from a man aged 45-60 years in good health and CMV-seropositive. This chain uses TRBV7-2 with TRBJ2-1; 7 nucleotides agree with TRBD2. The CDR3 spells CASSLSMGEGNNEQFF. DNA of the CDR3: TGTGCCAGCAGCTTATCAATGGGGGAGGGGAACAATGAGCAGTTCTTC.